This T cell receptor (beta chain) originates from a study of cytomegalovirus exposure and HLA in healthy donors. The overall study: The 100 to 150 validation repertoires matched the roughly 700 first-cohort repertoires in platform, a later analysis reported.

As for this clone: What it binds is unknown.

Study results and limitations: The tendency of first-cohort TCR clusters to co-occur in the 130 or so validation repertoires was identified by a subsequent analysis. In vitro experiments confirmed that three CMV-associated chains were specific for CMV antigens.

The V and J ends lost 3 bases and 4 bases, in that order; junction bases with no gene match: 4. The CDR3 is 14 residues long. The V gene's germline CDR1 is MNHEY and CDR2 SMNVEV (reference sequence). Libraries were prepared by immunoSEQ multiplex PCR; TCRdb keeps only in-frame clonotypes and omits some of them. Of 140,000 to 150,000 clones in the sample, over 90% are singletons; the top ten hold 1.5% to 2%. This receptor was taken from a young man in good health and CMV-seropositive. Sequenced sample: PBMCs. The chain recombines TRBV27 with TRBJ1-2; 8 nucleotides align to TRBD1. The CDR3 DNA sequence: TGTGCCAGCAGTTTGACAGGGGCGCCCTATGGCTACACCTTC. Residues: CASSLTGAPYGYTF.